This T cell receptor (beta chain) is drawn from a study of CXCR3-negative and CXCR3-positive naive CD8 T cells. Study outcomes and limitations: More hydrophobic TRB CDR3s occurred in CXCR3-positive than in CXCR3-negative naive cells. Most assays were run on fresh PBMCs (CXCR3 expression partially decreased after cryopreservation). Memory CD8+ cells showed much lower diversity, while both naive subsets were comparably high. For naive cells, CXCR3-negative and CXCR3-positive subsets had similar TRBV-TRBJ usage; for memory cells, usage differed.

TRB cDNA libraries were made by UMI-labeled 5' RACE. TCRdb reprocessed the 5' RACE reads; each CDR3 protein has one entry and no DNA is given. Its table records 60,000 to 65,000 distinct CDR3 sequences. By phenotype, naive CD8+ T cells were CD45RO-CCR7+CD27+CD95-. As regards this clonotype: Its target is unknown.

The TCR sequence derives from a human donor in good health. Some clones in this sample may be carry-over from other donors' samples. Sequenced sample: naive CXCR3+ CD8+ T cells from blood. The subset: CD45RO-CCR7+CD27+CD95- naive CD8+ T cells expressing CXCR3 (TNR3+).

The CDR3 loop is CATSRDSQGYYGYTF. The chain combines TRBV15 with TRBJ1-2; the TRBD1 assignment by TCRdb is unverifiable without DNA. CDR1 and CDR2 from the germline V gene are LNHNV and YYDKDF (reference sequence). The CDR3 is 15 residues long.